This TCR beta chain is from a study of early T cells in non-severe SARS-CoV-2 infection. Overall study: Chains were unpaired, as sequencing was done on bulk RNA from unsorted whole blood.

The sample holds many counts of this clonotype. The CDR3 is 15 amino acids. The V and J ends lost 0 bases and 5 bases respectively, with 11 bases between them. Germline V gene data show CDR1 as LNHNV and CDR2 as YYDKDF (reference sequence). Each cDNA molecule carried a unique molecular identifier. TCRdb ran MiXCR on the 5' RACE reads and lists one entry per CDR3 protein. The sample has about 70,000 distinct CDR3 sequences; 10% to 12% are singletons. This receptor was obtained from an adult who was a healthcare worker with PCR-confirmed SARS-CoV-2 infection or an uninfected control (not recorded which). Sequenced material: whole blood. The chain is built from TRBV15 and TRBJ2-1; D not resolved. The CDR3 sequence is CATSRERPANNEQFF. As DNA, the CDR3 is TGTGCCACCAGCAGAGAAAGACCGGCGAACAATGAGCAGTTCTTC.